Each of the 5 T cell receptor beta chains below was sequenced from the same sample in a study of blood T cell repertoires in COVID-19. The assay was immunoSEQ multiplex PCR, and TCRdb's table has in-frame clones only and misses some. The table shows 100,000 to 150,000 clones, with roughly 72% occurring only once. Sample: peripheral blood. Receptors originate from a man in his fifties or sixties with acute or convalescent COVID-19.

This clone was picked up one time. This chain links TRBV27 with TRBJ1-1, with D possibly being TRBD1 (5 bases). The CDR3 extends over 13 amino acids. Trimming left V 5 bases short and J 2 bases short, with 9 bases between. Germline CDR1 reads MNHEY; CDR2 reads SMNVEV (reference sequence). CDR3 nucleotides: TGTGCCAGCAGTAGACAGATAAACACTGAAGCTTTCTTT. Translated: CASSRQINTEAFF.

V and J are TRBV5-1 and TRBJ2-5; 7 positions match TRBD1. The CDR3 extends over 15 amino acids. With 0 bases clipped from V and 5 bases from J, the junction kept 7 bases outside the gene matches. Germline assignment: CDR1 SGHRS and CDR2 YFSETQ. Written as DNA, the CDR3 is TGCGCCAGCAGCTTGGGACAGGGAAGCCCTGAGACCCAGTACTTC. This translates into CASSLGQGSPETQYF.

CDR3 nucleotide sequence: TGTGCCAGCAGCCCTCGACAGGCTAATCAGCCCCAGCATTTT. It encodes CASSPRQANQPQHF. This chain joins TRBV6-2 or TRBV6-3 and TRBJ1-5; D perhaps matches TRBD1 (6 bases). The CDR3 length is 14 residues. Germline-derived CDR1 and CDR2 are MNHEY and SVGEGT. Trimming took 6 bases from V and 4 from J, leaving 13 bases between them.

The rearrangement uses TRBV27 and TRBJ1-2, with 11 nucleotides matching TRBD1. This CDR3 is 16 amino acids long. J was trimmed by 5 bases and V by 0 bases; bases with no gene match: 5. From germline, CDR1 is MNHEY and CDR2 SMNVEV (reference sequence). The CDR3 DNA sequence: TGTGCCAGCAGTTTATCACTGGGACAGGGGGAGTATGGCTACACCTTC. The encoded protein is CASSLSLGQGEYGYTF.

The chain has TRBV19 and TRBJ1-1; D gene unclear. This CDR3 comprises 14 residues. V lost 6 bases and J 4 bases, leaving 15 bases between the germline ends. Germline-derived CDR1 and CDR2 are LNHDA and SQIVND (reference sequence). CDR3 nucleotides: TGTGCCAGTAGCCTCGGAGGAGGTAGCACTGAAGCTTTCTTT. This gives the protein CASSLGGGSTEAFF.